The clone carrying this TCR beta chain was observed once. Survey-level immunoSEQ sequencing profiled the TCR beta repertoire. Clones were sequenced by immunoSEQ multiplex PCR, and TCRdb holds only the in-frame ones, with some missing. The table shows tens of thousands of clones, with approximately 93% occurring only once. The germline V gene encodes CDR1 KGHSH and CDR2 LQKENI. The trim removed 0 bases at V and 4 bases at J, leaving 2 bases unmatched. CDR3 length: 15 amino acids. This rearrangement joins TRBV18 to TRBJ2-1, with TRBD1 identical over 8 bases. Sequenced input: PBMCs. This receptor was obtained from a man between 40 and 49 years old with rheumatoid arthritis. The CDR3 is CASSPPGQVYNEQFF. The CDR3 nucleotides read TGTGCCAGCTCACCACCGGGACAGGTATACAATGAGCAGTTCTTC.